This T cell receptor beta chain was documented in a study of CD8+ T cells in alopecia areata. Study-wide background: Patients received oral tofacitinib, 5 to 10 mg twice daily, for moderate-to-severe alopecia areata. Tofacitinib was given for 6 to 18 months, then stopped for 6 months. Patients given treatment had severity scored by the percentage of scalp area affected. Study-wide findings and caveats: Patients showed less clear TCR sequence sharing than mice, possibly partly because of HLA diversity.

In the case of this clone: Its target is not known.

Stated treatment: oral pan-JAK inhibitor, 5-10 mg twice daily. The V end lost 2 bases, the J end lost 3 bases, and 0 bases lay between the germline ends. The CDR3 totals 10 residues. Germline values: CDR1 DFQATT, CDR2 SNEGSKA (reference sequence). As the sequencing template, cDNA was produced by extracting RNA and reverse transcribing it. Sequenced by immunoSEQ multiplex PCR; TCRdb stores in-frame clones only, minus some. The sample contains around 160,000 clones, approximately 62% of which appear only once. This chain joins TRBV20-1 and TRBJ2-3, with unresolved D. This receptor was identified in a human donor with alopecia areata. Material: CD4+ T cells sorted from blood, obtained at week 24, from a patient treated with tofacitinib. This CDR3 reads CSARTDTQYF. The CDR3 DNA sequence: TGCAGTGCTAGAACAGATACGCAGTATTTT.